The entry below describes one TCR beta chain. The antigen is not known. This CDR3 is 14 amino acids long. Germline assignment: CDR1 SGHTA and CDR2 FQGNSA. V was clipped by 1 base and J by 1 base; unmatched bases: 0. 13 Jbeta primers and 60 Vbeta primers were used for the PCR. Sequenced by immunoSEQ multiplex PCR; TCRdb stores in-frame clones only, minus some. The sample carries about 90,000 clones, about three quarters recorded once. This sample is part of a study of cytomegalovirus exposure and HLA in healthy donors. Overall study results and limits: Presence/absence analyses supposed approximately even sequencing depth among donors.

This sequence joins TRBV7-2 and TRBJ2-5; TRBD1 aligns across 7 bases. Sequenced input: PBMCs. The sequence was collected from a woman aged 40 to 55 in good health and CMV-seropositive. In DNA, the CDR3 is TGTGCCAGCAGCTTAGGGGACAGCCAAGAGACCCAGTACTTC. Translation gives CASSLGDSQETQYF.